This is a list of T cell receptor beta chains from one sample in a study of T cell responses to AZD1222 COVID-19 vaccine. Only in-frame clones appear in the TCRdb table, and some are missing; sequencing was by immunoSEQ multiplex PCR. The profile shows fewer than 150,000 clones, about 85% of them singletons. Here the sequenced sample was peripheral blood, taken on day 0 of AZD1222 vaccination. The receptors were gathered from an adult in good health. Each CDR3 is given with its conserved first and last residue. Fields, in order: V gene, CDR3 length, CDR3 protein.

V gene: TRBV6-6
CDR3 length: 14
CDR3 protein: CASSYIGTEETQYF

V gene: TRBV29-1
CDR3 length: 12
CDR3 protein: CSVEVVTNEQFF

V gene: TRBV9
CDR3 length: 14
CDR3 protein: CASSLETGRYEQYF

V gene: TRBV5-1
CDR3 length: 13
CDR3 protein: CASSLGRGNEQFF

V gene: TRBV5-1
CDR3 length: 14
CDR3 protein: CASSPGQGNYGYTF

V gene: TRBV5-4
CDR3 length: 14
CDR3 protein: CASKTDRGSEKLFF

V gene: TRBV5-6
CDR3 length: 15
CDR3 protein: CASSFGSYLSYEQYF

V gene: TRBV5-6
CDR3 length: 15
CDR3 protein: CASSRDRANNSPLHF

V gene: TRBV6-1
CDR3 length: 14
CDR3 protein: CASSERSSYNEQFF

V gene: TRBV5-8
CDR3 length: 15
CDR3 protein: CASSLWSGGGDTQYF

V gene: TRBV20-1
CDR3 length: 15
CDR3 protein: CSASISGGRNQPQHF

V gene: TRBV18
CDR3 length: 12
CDR3 protein: CASSGQGNEQYF

V gene: TRBV19
CDR3 length: 14
CDR3 protein: CASSPGRGTDTQYF

V gene: TRBV5-1
CDR3 length: 17
CDR3 protein: CASSFSSGGPNTGELFF

V gene: TRBV27
CDR3 length: 12
CDR3 protein: CASSFKGNEQYF

V gene: TRBV18
CDR3 length: 14
CDR3 protein: CASSPGGAEDTQYF

V gene: TRBV4-2
CDR3 length: 17
CDR3 protein: CASSQGPGGMSSYEQYF

V gene: TRBV5-1
CDR3 length: 14
CDR3 protein: CASSTTGTATEAFF

V gene: TRBV4-2
CDR3 length: 18
CDR3 protein: CASSQGGLRGGRYNEQFF

V gene: TRBV5-4
CDR3 length: 16
CDR3 protein: CASSLAGTGVNTEAFF

V gene: TRBV6-5
CDR3 length: 13
CDR3 protein: CASRYRETYEQYF

V gene: TRBV5-6
CDR3 length: 16
CDR3 protein: CASSPPDRSSGNTIYF